This T cell receptor beta chain was sequenced in a study of OX40 agonist ivuxolimab in advanced cancers. Study overall: Patient treatment consisted of intravenous ivuxolimab administration every 2 weeks at 0.01 to 10 mg/kg. The diagnoses of dose-escalation patients were hepatocellular carcinoma, melanoma, renal cell or head and neck cancer.

Sequencing was performed with immunoSEQ multiplex PCR; in TCRdb, only in-frame clones are kept and a portion is missing. The table records 65,000 to 85,000 clones, under 95% of them present only once. Autoimmune disease history or systemic immunosuppression was exclusionary. Germline assignment: CDR1 MNHEY and CDR2 SMNVEV (reference sequence). This CDR3 region has 16 residues. V lost 3 bases to trimming and J lost 1 base; unmatched junction nucleotides: 4. This chain uses TRBV27 with TRBJ2-1; 9 nucleotides align to TRBD2. Sample: CD4+ or CD8+ T cells sorted from blood, taken in a trial of the OX40 agonist ivuxolimab. The receptor was isolated from an adult with an advanced solid tumor such as melanoma, head and neck, liver or kidney cancer. The CDR3 coding sequence is TGTGCCAGCAGTTTCGGACTAGCGCAATCCTACAATGAGCAGTTCTTC. Translation gives CASSFGLAQSYNEQFF.